Each of the 3 T cell receptor beta chains below was sequenced from the same sample in a study of blood T cell repertoires in COVID-19. Using immunoSEQ multiplex PCR, the repertoire was profiled, and TCRdb retains in-frame clones only, with some absent. The sample shows around 80,000 clones, over 75% of them seen only once. The sequencing input was peripheral blood. All receptors come from a man of 80 years or more with acute or convalescent COVID-19.

The chain uses TRBV19 and TRBJ1-6; perhaps TRBD1 as D (6 bases). The length of the CDR3 is 14 residues. Germline V gene sequence: CDR1 LNHDA, CDR2 SQIVND (reference sequence). Trimming pared 3 bases from V and 10 bases from J, leaving 13 bases between. The CDR3 nucleotides read TGTGCCAGTAGTATTGGCGCAGGGGACTCACCCCTCCACTTT. It is translated as CASSIGAGDSPLHF.

The rearrangement joins TRBV19 to TRBJ2-5; 8 bases align to TRBD1. The CDR3 runs to 15 residues. Germline CDR1 LNHDA, CDR2 SQIVND (reference sequence). Germline trimming cut 4 bases from V and 2 bases from J; bases unmatched to any gene: 6. The chain's CDR3 is CASSTTGQGQETQYF. CDR3 in DNA: TGTGCCAGTAGTACAACCGGACAGGGACAAGAGACCCAGTACTTC.

The chain joins TRBV19 to TRBJ1-2, with 9 bases aligning to TRBD1. The V gene's germline CDR1 is LNHDA and CDR2 SQIVND (reference sequence). J gave up 2 bases and V 6 bases, and 13 bases lay outside the gene matches. The CDR3 runs to 17 residues. The CDR3 region is CASRRVPGQGLNYGYTF. The CDR3 nucleotides read TGTGCCAGTAGACGAGTACCGGGACAGGGTTTAAACTATGGCTACACCTTC.